Below, one T cell receptor beta chain is given with its context. Profiling relied on immunoSEQ multiplex PCR, and the TCRdb table lists in-frame clones only, not all of them. Among about 130,000 clones listed, approximately 80% were seen once. This entry is derived from a study of blood T cell repertoires in COVID-19. Sequences were obtained from peripheral blood. The origin of this receptor is an elderly woman with acute or convalescent COVID-19.

The CDR3 nucleotides are TGTGCCAGCAGATCGACACAGGGGCACTATGGCTACACCTTC. It codes for CASRSTQGHYGYTF. This chain uses TRBV7-9 with TRBJ1-2, with 7 bases fitting TRBD1. The CDR3 consists of 14 residues. Per germline, CDR1 SEHNR and CDR2 FQNEAQ (reference sequence). The ends lost 6 bases at V and 3 bases at J; junction bases unmatched: 7. Variable domain in full (rest from reference TRBV7-9 and TRBJ1-2): DTGVSQNPRHKITKRGQNVTFRCDPISEHNRLYWYRQTLGQGPEFLTYFQNEAQLEKSRLLSDRFSAERPKGSFSTLEIQRTEQGDSAMYLCASRSTQGHYGYTFGSGTRLTVV.